The 3 T cell receptor beta chains in this list originate from one sample, sequenced in a study of blood T cell repertoires in COVID-19. TCRdb's table, derived via immunoSEQ multiplex PCR, lists solely in-frame clones and lacks some. This table has about 110,000 clones, less than 75% appearing once. The sample taken for sequencing was peripheral blood. These receptors all come from a woman in her 40s with acute or convalescent COVID-19.

V gene TRBV6-5 combines with J gene TRBJ2-1, with 9 bases identical to TRBD1. The germline CDR1 and CDR2 sequences are MNHEY and SVGAGI. There are 16 residues in the CDR3. J was trimmed by 1 base and V by 3 bases; bases with no gene match: 4. The CDR3 sequence: CASSYSGTGSYNEQFF. CDR3 DNA sequence: TGTGCCAGCAGTTATTCCGGGACAGGGTCCTACAATGAGCAGTTCTTC.

This clone has only one observation. The gene calls are TRBV11-1 and TRBJ2-2, with TRBD1 as a possible D gene (5 bases). The germline V and J ends were trimmed by 1 base and 2 bases, with 8 bases remaining between them. Germline loops: CDR1 SGHAT, CDR2 FQDESV (reference sequence). The CDR3 is 15 amino acids. CDR3 in DNA: TGTGCCAGCAGCTTAGGACAGCTTAACACCGGGGAGCTGTTTTTT. Its protein is CASSLGQLNTGELFF.

This rearrangement joins TRBV19 to TRBJ2-1; 7 bases match TRBD2. The CDR3 length is 14 residues. The junction had 5 bases not matched to a gene; V was cut back by 5 bases and J by 4 bases. The V gene's germline CDR1 is LNHDA and CDR2 SQIVND (reference sequence). CDR3: CASSSWGGYNEQFF. In DNA, the CDR3 is TGTGCCAGTAGTTCCTGGGGGGGGTACAATGAGCAGTTCTTC. The complete variable domain, with remaining parts taken from reference TRBV19 and TRBJ2-1, reads DGGITQSPKYLFRKEGQNVTLSCEQNLNHDAMYWYRQDPGQGLRLIYYSQIVNDFQKGDIAEGYSVSREKKESFPLTVTSAQKNPTAFYLCASSSWGGYNEQFFGPGTRLTVL.